Shown below are 24 T cell receptor beta chains from a single sample sequenced in a study of T cell responses to AZD1222 COVID-19 vaccine. Some clones are missing from TCRdb's copy, which holds only in-frame ones; the method was immunoSEQ multiplex PCR. The sample yields around 100,000 clones, approximately 87% seen once. Sequencing used peripheral blood, obtained on day 0 of MenACWY control vaccination. The receptors were gathered from an adult in good health.

The CDR3 reads CASSSPDSSGANVLTF. In DNA, the CDR3 is TGTGCCAGCAGCTCGCCGGACAGTTCTGGGGCCAACGTCCTGACTTTC. The V gene is TRBV27, the J gene TRBJ2-6, with a weak D call TRBD1 (6 bases). CDR3 size: 16 residues. Trimming took 6 bases from V and 1 from J, leaving 13 bases between them. CDR1 is MNHEY and CDR2 is SMNVEV in the germline V gene (reference sequence).

This clone was detected once. V is TRBV28 and J is TRBJ2-7; no clear D gene. This CDR3 is 12 amino acids long. The ends were cut back, 5 bases at V and 4 bases at J, with 9 bases in the middle. Germline V CDR1 and CDR2: MDHEN, SYDVKM. The CDR3 is CASSGPLYEQYF. For the CDR3, the DNA is TGTGCCAGCAGTGGGCCATTGTACGAGCAGTACTTC.

This clone was seen a handful of times. The chain is built from TRBV6-5 and TRBJ1-6; 10 bases agree with TRBD1. The ends lost 2 bases at V and 10 bases at J; junction bases unmatched: 2. The CDR3 loop spans 14 amino acids. Per the germline V gene, CDR1 is MNHEY and CDR2 is SVGAGI. The CDR3 loop reads CASSYGQGGSPLHF. CDR3 DNA sequence: TGTGCCAGCAGTTACGGACAGGGGGGCTCACCCCTCCACTTT.

V is TRBV10-3 and J is TRBJ2-5; D gene ambiguous. This CDR3 is built from 15 residues. Germline V CDR1 and CDR2: ENHRY, SYGVKD. Trimming left V 5 bases short and J 0 bases short, with 13 bases between. The CDR3 loop is CAISPTLVNQETQYF. The CDR3 nucleotides read TGTGCCATCAGTCCCACCCTAGTGAACCAAGAGACCCAGTACTTC.

The chain uses TRBV4-1 and TRBJ1-1, with 7 bases matching TRBD1. The V gene end was trimmed by 0 bases and the J gene end by 5 bases; junction bases not matched to a gene: 6. The CDR3 is 15 residues long. Per germline, CDR1 MGHRA and CDR2 YSYEKL. The CDR3 region has the DNA TGCGCCAGCAGCCAAGATAGGCAGGGGGGAACTGAAGCTTTCTTT. Encoded protein: CASSQDRQGGTEAFF.

This clone showed up just once. This chain connects TRBV6-5 to TRBJ2-5; D might be TRBD2 (5 bases). The germline V gene encodes CDR1 MNHEY and CDR2 SVGAGI. The CDR3 loop spans 14 amino acids. Trimming took 2 bases from V and 3 from J, leaving 10 bases between them. CDR3 sequence: CASSYPGRKETQYF. DNA of the CDR3: TGTGCCAGCAGTTACCCGGGGAGAAAAGAGACCCAGTACTTC.

V and J are TRBV7-9 and TRBJ1-1; D ambiguous. Trimming removed 7 bases at V and 1 base at J, with 10 bases between. Germline V gene lookup returns CDR1 SEHNR and CDR2 FQNEAQ (reference sequence). This CDR3 comprises 13 residues. In DNA, the CDR3 is TGTGCCAGCACCCAACTGGAGAACACTGAAGCTTTCTTT. Its translation: CASTQLENTEAFF.

The chain employs TRBV6-4 and TRBJ1-1, with unresolved D. V was clipped by 5 bases and J by 4 bases, with 11 bases between them. The germline gives CDR1 MRHNA, CDR2 SNTAGT. CDR3 length: 13 amino acids. The CDR3 DNA sequence: TGTGCCAGCAGTCCGTATTCGGGCACTGAAGCTTTCTTT. It codes for CASSPYSGTEAFF.

The chain employs TRBV3-1 (or the pseudogene TRBV3-2) and TRBJ1-2; the D is unclear. This CDR3 is built from 15 residues. Trimming removed 1 base at V and 4 bases at J, with 13 bases between. From germline, CDR1 is LGHDT and CDR2 YNNKEL (reference sequence). CDR3 DNA: TGTGCCAGCAGCCAAGCTGAGACGGTGACCTATGGCTACACCTTC. This codes for CASSQAETVTYGYTF.

The chain joins TRBV10-1 to TRBJ1-2, with 8 nucleotides matching TRBD1. Germline lookup yields CDR1 WNHNN and CDR2 SYGVQD (reference sequence). The CDR3 is 13 amino acids. J was trimmed by 8 bases and V by 3 bases; bases with no gene match: 5. The CDR3 spells CASSDGQGNGYTF. Written as DNA, the CDR3 is TGCGCCAGCAGTGATGGACAGGGTAACGGCTACACCTTC.

CDR3 sequence (DNA): TGCGCCAGCAGCCAAGGATCTAGCGGTTCCTACAATGAGCAGTTCTTC. As protein: CASSQGSSGSYNEQFF. This chain connects TRBV4-3 to TRBJ2-1; 7 positions agree with TRBD2. Trimming took 1 base from V and 1 from J; bases not matched to a gene: 4. The germline gives CDR1 LGHNA, CDR2 YSLEER. This CDR3 is 16 amino acids long.

The V and J genes are TRBV4-3 and TRBJ1-2; D is uncertain. With 0 bases removed from V and 4 bases from J, the gap between germline ends came to 9 bases. Germline V CDR1 and CDR2: LGHNA, YSLEER. This CDR3 is built from 14 residues. The CDR3 spells CASSQDRAGYGYTF. The CDR3 coding sequence is TGCGCCAGCAGCCAAGATAGGGCAGGCTATGGCTACACCTTC.

This clone was seen once. The chain links TRBV7-8 to TRBJ1-2, with a possible D match to TRBD1 (5 bases). V lost 4 bases and J lost 8, with 23 bases in between. The CDR3 extends over 16 amino acids. CDR1 and CDR2 (germline): SGHVS, FQNEAQ. The CDR3 DNA is TGTGCCAGCAGCTCTTTAACCCGAAGCCGAAGGGGCGGCTACACCTTC. This sequence encodes CASSSLTRSRRGGYTF.

Of note for this clone: Within the sample, other DNA sequences also encode this same CDR3. The rearrangement joins TRBV5-1 to TRBJ2-1; D is unclear. The CDR3 extends over 12 amino acids. With 0 bases removed from V and 7 bases from J, the gap between germline ends came to 5 bases. The germline CDR1 and CDR2 sequences are SGHRS and YFSETQ. Here the CDR3 DNA reads TGCGCCAGCAGCTTGGCCGGGAATGAGCAGTTCTTC. Its translation: CASSLAGNEQFF.

The V and J genes are TRBV6-5 and TRBJ2-7, with 8 nucleotides matching TRBD2. This CDR3 comprises 13 residues. With V trimmed by 1 base and J by 6 bases, 2 bases remained unmatched. Germline CDR1 MNHEY, CDR2 SVGAGI. The CDR3 protein is CASSYLAGSEQYF. The CDR3 region has the DNA TGTGCCAGCAGTTACTTAGCGGGATCCGAGCAGTACTTC.

The chain couples TRBV4-3 to TRBJ1-2; no reliable D call. This CDR3 contains 17 residues. Trimming cost V 2 bases and J 7 bases, with 23 bases left between them. Germline CDR1 LGHNA, CDR2 YSLEER. In DNA form, the CDR3 reads TGCGCCAGCAGCCAAACGGACGGATCCCACTATTTAAGTGGCTACACCTTC. Protein sequence: CASSQTDGSHYLSGYTF.

V is TRBV28 and J is TRBJ1-1; D gene uncertain. The CDR3 runs 13 residues. V lost 4 bases and J 6 bases, leaving 12 bases between the germline ends. Germline assignment: CDR1 MDHEN and CDR2 SYDVKM. CDR3 loop: CASSSPTFAEAFF. CDR3 DNA: TGTGCCAGCAGTTCCCCAACTTTCGCTGAAGCTTTCTTT.

The chain recombines TRBV19 with TRBJ1-1; no clear D. The V gene lost 8 bases and the J gene lost 5 bases, with 9 bases spanning the gap. CDR3 length equals 11 residues. The V gene's germline CDR1 is LNHDA and CDR2 SQIVND (reference sequence). The CDR3 region is CASFVGTEAFF. CDR3 bases: TGTGCCAGTTTTGTGGGGACTGAAGCTTTCTTT.

The sample holds a few counts of this clone. The chain carries TRBV29-1 and TRBJ1-1; perhaps TRBD1 as D (5 bases). The length of the CDR3 is 12 residues. Germline V lookup: CDR1 SQVTM, CDR2 ANQGSEA. V was cut by 6 bases and J by 3 bases, with 11 bases left in between. As DNA, the CDR3 is TGCAGCGTGGGGGATGGAGACACTGAAGCTTTCTTT. It encodes CSVGDGDTEAFF.

This chain links TRBV5-3 with TRBJ2-7; D unresolved. TRBV5-3 counts as an open reading frame of uncertain function. V was trimmed by 8 bases and J by 1 base, leaving 4 bases between them. This CDR3 comprises 10 residues. The CDR3 DNA follows: TGTGCCAGTACTTCCTACGAGCAGTACTTC. It specifies CASTSYEQYF.

This clone was seen only once. This chain connects TRBV6-5 to TRBJ1-2; D unclear. The CDR3 loop spans 14 amino acids. Trimming took off 2 bases at V and 4 bases at J, with 11 bases between the two ends. Per germline, CDR1 MNHEY and CDR2 SVGAGI. Written as DNA, the CDR3 is TGTGCCAGCAGTTACCGGGTACGGGGCTATGGCTACACCTTC. Its protein product is CASSYRVRGYGYTF.

V and J are TRBV4-1 and TRBJ1-3; D call uncertain. V shed 0 bases and J shed 4 bases, with 22 bases lying between them. The CDR3 length is 19 residues. CDR1 MGHRA and CDR2 YSYEKL come from the germline V gene. CDR3 bases: TGCGCCAGCAGCCAAGAAGGAGCCAGAACAAGTAACCGGGGAAACACCATATATTTT. It translates to CASSQEGARTSNRGNTIYF.

V and J are TRBV28 and TRBJ2-7, with a possible D match to TRBD2 (5 bases). The CDR3 loop spans 13 amino acids. V gave up 7 bases and J gave up 0 bases, with 10 bases separating them. Germline V lookup: CDR1 MDHEN, CDR2 SYDVKM. CDR3 sequence reads: CASIRRDSYEQYF. For the CDR3, the DNA is TGTGCCAGCATCCGCCGGGACTCCTACGAGCAGTACTTC.

The chain links TRBV12-3 or TRBV12-4 to TRBJ1-4; weak D call: TRBD1 (5 bases). This CDR3 region has 12 residues. V was pared by 9 bases and J by 4 bases, with 9 bases between. The CDR3 reads CASGTRNEKLFF. CDR3 sequence (DNA): TGTGCCAGTGGGACCCGTAATGAAAAACTGTTTTTT.